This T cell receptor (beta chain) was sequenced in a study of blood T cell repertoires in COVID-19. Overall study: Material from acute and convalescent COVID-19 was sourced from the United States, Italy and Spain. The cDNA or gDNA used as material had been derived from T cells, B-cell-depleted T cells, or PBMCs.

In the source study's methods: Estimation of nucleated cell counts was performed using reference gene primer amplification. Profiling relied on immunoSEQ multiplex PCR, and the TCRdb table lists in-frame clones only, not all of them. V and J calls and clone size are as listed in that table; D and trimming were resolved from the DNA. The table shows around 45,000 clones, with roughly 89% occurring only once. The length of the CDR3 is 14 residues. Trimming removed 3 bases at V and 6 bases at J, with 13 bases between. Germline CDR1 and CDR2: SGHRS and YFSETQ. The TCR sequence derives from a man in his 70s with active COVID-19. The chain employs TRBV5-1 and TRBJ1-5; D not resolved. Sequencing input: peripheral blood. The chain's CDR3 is CASSSSGLIQPQHF. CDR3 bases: TGCGCCAGCAGCTCTTCGGGGTTGATTCAGCCCCAGCATTTT.